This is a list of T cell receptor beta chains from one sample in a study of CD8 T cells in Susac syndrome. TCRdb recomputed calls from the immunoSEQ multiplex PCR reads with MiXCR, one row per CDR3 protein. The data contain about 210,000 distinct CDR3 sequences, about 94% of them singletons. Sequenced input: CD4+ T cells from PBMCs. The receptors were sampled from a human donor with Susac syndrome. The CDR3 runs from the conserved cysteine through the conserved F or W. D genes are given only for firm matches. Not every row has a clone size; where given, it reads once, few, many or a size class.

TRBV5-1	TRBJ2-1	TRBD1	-	CASSLGGQRGNEQFF	TGCGCCAGCAGCTTGGGGGGACAGCGCGGCAATGAGCAGTTCTTC
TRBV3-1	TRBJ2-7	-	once	CASSQGEGREYF	TGTGCCAGCAGCCAAGGGGAAGGCAGGGAGTACTTC
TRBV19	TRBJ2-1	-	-	CASSMVGGGDEQFF	TGTGCCAGTAGTATGGTTGGCGGGGGCGATGAGCAGTTCTTC
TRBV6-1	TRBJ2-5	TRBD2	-	CASSRTSGGQETQYF	TGTGCCAGCAGTCGGACTAGCGGGGGCCAAGAGACCCAGTACTTC
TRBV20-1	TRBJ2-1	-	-	CSASSPRSGNEQFF	TGCAGTGCTAGTTCTCCCAGGAGTGGCAATGAGCAGTTCTTC
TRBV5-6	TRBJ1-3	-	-	CASSLGDLVAGRTIYF	TGTGCCAGCAGCTTGGGGGACCTCGTGGCAGGACGCACCATATATTTT
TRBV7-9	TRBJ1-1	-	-	CASSLVFGSEAFF	TGTGCCAGCAGCTTAGTTTTTGGGAGCGAAGCTTTCTTT
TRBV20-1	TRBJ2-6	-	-	CSASRWAGTSTGANVLTF	TGCAGTGCTAGCCGGTGGGCAGGGACGTCAACTGGGGCCAACGTCCTGACTTTC
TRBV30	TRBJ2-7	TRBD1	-	CAWRTTGQGREQYF	TGTGCCTGGAGAACCACCGGACAGGGGCGGGAGCAGTACTTC
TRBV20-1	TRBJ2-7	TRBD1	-	CSARGPGGVEQYF	TGCAGTGCTAGAGGACCAGGGGGCGTCGAGCAGTACTTC
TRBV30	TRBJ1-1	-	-	CAWSVNGREAFF	TGTGCCTGGAGTGTAAATGGCCGTGAAGCTTTCTTT
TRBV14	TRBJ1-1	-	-	CASSQGFGRAKGTEAFF	TGTGCCAGCAGCCAAGGGTTTGGGAGGGCGAAGGGCACTGAAGCTTTCTTT
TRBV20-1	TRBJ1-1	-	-	CSATPGASEAFF	TGCAGTGCGACACCGGGTGCATCTGAAGCTTTCTTT
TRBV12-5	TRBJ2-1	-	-	CASGSPGPYNEQFF	TGTGCTAGTGGTTCCCCGGGTCCTTACAATGAGCAGTTCTTC
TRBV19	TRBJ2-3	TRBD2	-	CASSGQRGSTDTQYF	TGTGCCAGTAGTGGGCAGCGGGGAAGCACAGATACGCAGTATTTT
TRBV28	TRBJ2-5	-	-	CASSLIRETQYF	TGTGCCAGCAGTTTAATTCGGGAGACCCAGTACTTC
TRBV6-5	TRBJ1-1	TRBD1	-	CASSTTGAKNTEAFF	TGTGCCAGCAGTACCACAGGGGCCAAAAACACTGAAGCTTTCTTT
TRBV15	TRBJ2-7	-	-	CATSRGLKGPYEQYF	TGTGCCACCAGCAGAGGATTGAAGGGTCCCTACGAGCAGTACTTC
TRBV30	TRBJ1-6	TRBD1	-	CAWRTGELLHF	TGTGCCTGGAGGACAGGGGAGCTCCTCCACTTT
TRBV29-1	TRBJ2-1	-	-	CSVEWGYRQFF	TGCAGCGTTGAATGGGGGTATAGGCAGTTCTTC
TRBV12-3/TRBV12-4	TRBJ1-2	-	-	CASSLGQRNYGYTF	TGTGCCAGCAGTTTAGGGCAGAGAAACTATGGCTACACCTTC
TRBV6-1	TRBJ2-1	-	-	CASSPGDPSSYNEQFF	TGTGCCAGCAGTCCCGGGGACCCCAGCTCCTACAATGAGCAGTTCTTC
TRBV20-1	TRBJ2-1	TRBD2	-	CSALARLAGHNEQFF	TGCAGTGCCTTAGCCCGGCTAGCGGGTCACAATGAGCAGTTCTTC
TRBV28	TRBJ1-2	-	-	CASSLSRGFYGYTF	TGTGCCAGCAGTTTATCAAGGGGGTTCTATGGCTACACCTTC
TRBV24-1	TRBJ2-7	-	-	CATAGTSYEQYF	TGTGCCACCGCAGGAACCTCCTACGAGCAGTACTTC